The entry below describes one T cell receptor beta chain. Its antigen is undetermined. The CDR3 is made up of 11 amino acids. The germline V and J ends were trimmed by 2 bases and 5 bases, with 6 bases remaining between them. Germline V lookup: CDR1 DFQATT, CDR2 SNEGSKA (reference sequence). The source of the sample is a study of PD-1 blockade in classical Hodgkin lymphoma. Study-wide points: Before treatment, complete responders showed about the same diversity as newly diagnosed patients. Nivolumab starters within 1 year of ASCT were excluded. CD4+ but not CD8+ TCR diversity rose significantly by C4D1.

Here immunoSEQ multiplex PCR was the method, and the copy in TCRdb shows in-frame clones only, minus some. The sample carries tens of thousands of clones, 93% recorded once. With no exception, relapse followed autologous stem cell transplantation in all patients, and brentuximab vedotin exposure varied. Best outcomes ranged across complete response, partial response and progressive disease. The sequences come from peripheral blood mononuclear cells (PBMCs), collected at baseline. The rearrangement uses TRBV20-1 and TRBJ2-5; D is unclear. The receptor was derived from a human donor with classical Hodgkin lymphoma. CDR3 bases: TGCAGTGCTAGACCCTCTGAGACCCAGTACTTC. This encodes CSARPSETQYF.